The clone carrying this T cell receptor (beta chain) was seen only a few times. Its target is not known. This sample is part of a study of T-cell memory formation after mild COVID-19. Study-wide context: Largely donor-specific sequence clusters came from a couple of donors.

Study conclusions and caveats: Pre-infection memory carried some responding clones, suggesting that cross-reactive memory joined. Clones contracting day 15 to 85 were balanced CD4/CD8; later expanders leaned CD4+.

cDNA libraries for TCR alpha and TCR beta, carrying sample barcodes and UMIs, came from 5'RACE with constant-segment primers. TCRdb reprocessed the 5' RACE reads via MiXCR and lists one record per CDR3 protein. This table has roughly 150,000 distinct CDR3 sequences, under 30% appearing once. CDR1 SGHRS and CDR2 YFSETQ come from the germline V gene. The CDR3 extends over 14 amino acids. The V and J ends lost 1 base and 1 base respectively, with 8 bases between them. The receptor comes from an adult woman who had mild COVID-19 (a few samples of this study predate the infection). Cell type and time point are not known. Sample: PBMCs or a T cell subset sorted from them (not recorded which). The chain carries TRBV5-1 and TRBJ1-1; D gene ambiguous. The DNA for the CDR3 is TGCGCCAGCAGCTTGTATTCCGGGAACACTGAAGCTTTCTTT. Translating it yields CASSLYSGNTEAFF.